The subject of this entry is one T cell receptor (beta chain). These data are taken from a study of cytomegalovirus exposure and HLA in healthy donors. The PCR employed 60 Vbeta primers together with 13 Jbeta primers. This table comes from immunoSEQ multiplex PCR, and its TCRdb copy is limited to in-frame clones, with some not included. The table shows 100,000 to 150,000 clones, with about 80% occurring only once. The length of the CDR3 is 14 residues. Trimming took 0 bases from V and 8 from J; bases not matched to a gene: 5. Germline CDR1 LNHNV, CDR2 YYDKDF (reference sequence). The genes are TRBV15 and TRBJ1-2, with 8 bases fitting TRBD1. The source of this sequence is a man younger than 40 in good health and CMV-seropositive. The sample was PBMCs. CDR3 amino acids: CATSRETGEQGYTF. The CDR3 DNA follows: TGTGCCACCAGCAGAGAGACAGGGGAACAAGGCTACACCTTC.